The 14 T cell receptor beta chains listed next were all sequenced from one sample in a study of blood T cell repertoires in COVID-19. Profiled with immunoSEQ multiplex PCR; TCRdb holds only in-frame clones, not every one. This sample carries 200,000 to 250,000 clones, about 90% of them seen once, and the ten largest clones take approximately 2.8%. Sequenced sample: PBMCs or T cells enriched from blood (not recorded which). Every receptor here comes from a woman aged 45-59 years in a cohort exposed to, infected with or recovered from COVID-19 (not recorded which).

The rearrangement joins TRBV4-3 to TRBJ1-2; 7 bases match TRBD1. The CDR3 is made up of 17 amino acids. With 0 bases clipped from V and 3 bases from J, the junction kept 10 bases outside the gene matches. Germline V lookup: CDR1 LGHNA, CDR2 YSLEER. This chain's CDR3 is CASSQDGTRQGYYGYTF. DNA of the CDR3: TGCGCCAGCAGCCAAGATGGAACACGACAGGGATACTATGGCTACACCTTC.

The chain recombines TRBV4-1 with TRBJ2-7; 7 positions match TRBD1. This CDR3 has 15 amino acids. The ends lost 2 bases at V and 3 bases at J; junction bases unmatched: 7. Germline V gives CDR1 MGHRA, CDR2 YSYEKL. This chain's CDR3 is CASSQLGTENYEQYF. CDR3 nucleotide sequence: TGCGCCAGCAGCCAACTCGGGACAGAGAACTACGAGCAGTACTTC.

This chain connects TRBV5-1 to TRBJ2-7; TRBD1 matches 8 bases. The CDR3 is 13 amino acids. Germline V gene sequence: CDR1 SGHRS, CDR2 YFSETQ. J lost 3 bases, V lost 3 bases, and 2 bases had no gene match. CDR3: CASSYGQGYEQYF. CDR3 nucleotide sequence: TGCGCCAGCAGCTACGGACAGGGCTACGAGCAGTACTTC.

The gene calls are TRBV6-5 and TRBJ1-6; D ambiguous. CDR3 length equals 15 residues. With 6 bases removed from V and 7 bases from J, the gap between germline ends came to 16 bases. Germline-derived CDR1 and CDR2 are MNHEY and SVGAGI. The CDR3 loop is CASSPPPGGNSPLHF. The CDR3 coding sequence is TGTGCCAGCAGCCCGCCGCCAGGAGGGAATTCACCCCTCCACTTT.

This clone has just one count. The rearrangement joins TRBV16 to TRBJ1-2; D unclear. The length of the CDR3 is 13 residues. Looked up from germline, CDR1 is KGHSY and CDR2 is FQNENV. Trimming removed 4 bases at V and 8 bases at J, with 14 bases between. The DNA for the CDR3 is TGTGCCAGCAGCCTTGATGATTTCGGGGGCTACACCTTC. Its protein product is CASSLDDFGGYTF.

V and J are TRBV12-5 and TRBJ2-7, with D uncertain. The V and J ends lost 0 bases and 6 bases respectively, with 12 bases between them. The CDR3 spans 14 residues. Looked up from germline, CDR1 is LGHNT and CDR2 is FRNRAP. The CDR3 nucleotides read TGTGCTAGTGGTTTGGTACTGACGGGTTGCGAGCAGTACTTC. It yields the protein CASGLVLTGCEQYF.

The rearrangement links TRBV7-2 to TRBJ2-5, with 8 positions matching TRBD1. The V gene end was trimmed by 1 base and the J gene end by 4 bases; junction bases not matched to a gene: 11. The CDR3 is 17 residues long. Germline-derived CDR1 and CDR2 are SGHTA and FQGNSA. CDR3 residues: CASSLDGVGRGLETQYF. In DNA form, the CDR3 reads TGTGCCAGCAGCTTAGACGGGGTGGGCAGGGGGCTAGAGACCCAGTACTTC.

The chain has TRBV5-5 and TRBJ1-1; D not certain. Germline-derived CDR1 and CDR2 are SGHKS and YYEKEE (reference sequence). V was pared by 4 bases and J by 0 bases, with 13 bases between. This CDR3 has 15 amino acids. The CDR3 DNA sequence: TGTGCCAGCAGCCCCGTGGGCCACATGAACACTGAAGCTTTCTTT. The encoded protein is CASSPVGHMNTEAFF.

The rearrangement links TRBV12-1 to TRBJ1-5; the DNA was not used to check the table's D call, TRBD1. TRBV12-1 corresponds to a pseudogene. This CDR3 spans 17 amino acids. The CDR3 sequence: CASSYSGDRQVHQPQHF. As DNA, the CDR3 is TGTGCCAGCAGCTACTCTGGGGACAGGCAGGTTCATCAGCCCCAGCATTTT.

The chain links TRBV7-9 to TRBJ1-6; D is unclear. The germline V and J ends were trimmed by 0 bases and 7 bases, with 7 bases remaining between them. CDR1 is SEHNR and CDR2 is FQNEAQ in the germline V gene (reference sequence). The CDR3 is made up of 14 amino acids. The CDR3 region is CASSLAYVNSPLHF. CDR3 DNA: TGTGCCAGCAGCTTAGCTTATGTAAATTCACCCCTCCACTTT. Supplemented by reference TRBV7-9 and TRBJ1-6, the full variable domain reads DTGVSQNPRHKITKRGQNVTFRCDPISEHNRLYWYRQTLGQGPEFLTYFQNEAQLEKSRLLSDRFSAERPKGSFSTLEIQRTEQGDSAMYLCASSLAYVNSPLHFGNGTRLTVT.

The chain is built from TRBV6-4 and TRBJ2-7; tentatively, D is TRBD2 (7 bases). This CDR3 comprises 17 residues. Deletions cut 0 bases from V and 0 bases from J, with 15 bases between. CDR1 and CDR2 (germline): MRHNA, SNTAGT. The CDR3 DNA reads as TGTGCCAGCAGTGACTCGGGGGGGCGAGGTAGCTCCTACGAGCAGTACTTC. Encoded protein: CASSDSGGRGSSYEQYF.

The rearrangement joins TRBV5-8 to TRBJ1-1; D call uncertain. Germline CDR1 is SGHTS and CDR2 is YDEGEE. Trimming cost V 0 bases and J 0 bases, with 6 bases left between them. The CDR3 loop spans 14 amino acids. CDR3 amino acids: CASSLDRMNTEAFF. In nucleotides, the CDR3 is TGTGCCAGCAGCTTGGACAGAATGAACACTGAAGCTTTCTTT.

This clone was detected a few times. The rearrangement uses TRBV6-5 and TRBJ2-2, with D hard to call. Trimming took off 7 bases at V and 2 bases at J, with 8 bases between the two ends. CDR1 MNHEY and CDR2 SVGAGI come from the germline V gene. This CDR3 has 13 amino acids. The CDR3 protein is CASTIHNTGELFF. As DNA, the CDR3 is TGTGCCAGCACCATACATAACACCGGGGAGCTGTTTTTT.

The V and J genes are TRBV6-5 and TRBJ2-3, with D possibly being TRBD1 (6 bases). Deletions cut 6 bases from V and 8 bases from J, with 9 bases between. Germline V gives CDR1 MNHEY, CDR2 SVGAGI. This CDR3 has 11 residues. The CDR3 reads CASSQGGTQYF. The CDR3 DNA sequence: TGTGCCAGCAGCCAAGGGGGTACGCAGTATTTT.